These 17 T cell receptor beta chains originate from one sample sequenced in a study of cytomegalovirus exposure and HLA in healthy donors. The primer mix had 60 Vbeta and 13 Jbeta primers. Profiling relied on immunoSEQ multiplex PCR, and the TCRdb table lists in-frame clones only, not all of them. The sample has about 84,000 clones, about 90% seen once. Source material: PBMCs. These receptors all come from a man between 18 and 29 years old in good health and CMV-seronegative.

This CDR3 reads CASSIPRTGVAYEQYF. The CDR3 DNA reads as TGTGCCAGCAGCATCCCCCGGACAGGGGTCGCCTACGAGCAGTACTTC. V and J are TRBV21-1 and TRBJ2-7; the D segment call TRBD1 is taken from the table without a DNA check. TRBV21-1 is flagged as a pseudogene. This CDR3 has 16 residues.

This sequence joins TRBV4-3 and TRBJ2-2; D is unresolved. V was shortened by 0 bases and J by 4 bases, with 9 bases between the two germline ends. This CDR3 has 15 residues. Germline CDR1 reads LGHNA; CDR2 reads YSLEER. The CDR3 here is CASSQEVPGTGELFF. The CDR3 region has the DNA TGCGCCAGCAGCCAAGAGGTCCCGGGCACCGGGGAGCTGTTTTTT.

This clone showed up just once. The chain is built from TRBV7-9 and TRBJ1-1; TRBD1 matches 10 bases. This CDR3 spans 13 amino acids. Trimming cost V 7 bases and J 4 bases; bases outside gene matches: 3. Germline V gives CDR1 SEHNR, CDR2 FQNEAQ (reference sequence). The chain's CDR3 is CASTRTGGTEAFF. DNA of the CDR3: TGTGCCAGCACCCGGACAGGGGGCACTGAAGCTTTCTTT.

The chain recombines TRBV15 with TRBJ2-1, with 11 bases aligning to TRBD1. The CDR3 is 16 residues long. CDR1 and CDR2 (germline): LNHNV, YYDKDF (reference sequence). Trimming removed 0 bases from V and 9 bases from J; junction bases left unmatched: 7. Here the CDR3 reads CATSREPGTGGGEQFF. The DNA of the CDR3 is TGTGCCACCAGCAGAGAACCTGGGACAGGGGGTGGTGAGCAGTTCTTC.

V is TRBV27 and J is TRBJ2-7; D is perhaps TRBD2 (6 bases). There are 15 residues in the CDR3. Trimming stripped 5 bases from V and 1 base from J, with 15 bases between. Germline loops: CDR1 MNHEY, CDR2 SMNVEV (reference sequence). The DNA for the CDR3 is TGTGCCAGCAGTCCCCAGACTAGTCGGTCCTACGAGCAGTACTTC. It yields the protein CASSPQTSRSYEQYF.

This chain uses TRBV29-1 with TRBJ1-1; the D gene is possibly TRBD1 (5 bases). Looked up from germline, CDR1 is SQVTM and CDR2 is ANQGSEA. Trimming took 6 bases from V and 5 from J, leaving 22 bases between them. The CDR3 sequence is 15 residues long. Here the CDR3 reads CSVNQQSRVVTEAFF. As DNA, the CDR3 is TGCAGCGTGAACCAACAGAGCAGGGTTGTGACTGAAGCTTTCTTT.

This sequence joins TRBV5-6 and TRBJ1-2; no clear D. Trimming took off 2 bases at V and 8 bases at J, with 13 bases between the two ends. This CDR3 is 13 amino acids long. The germline V gene has CDR1 SGHDT and CDR2 YYEEEE. This CDR3 is CASSFEPAEGYTF. The CDR3 DNA follows: TGTGCCAGCAGCTTTGAGCCGGCGGAGGGCTACACCTTC.

The CDR3 reads CASSLGESEGLGYTF. CDR3 bases: TGCGCCAGCAGCTTGGGGGAATCGGAGGGGTTGGGCTACACCTTC. The chain is built from TRBV5-1 and TRBJ1-2, with D perhaps TRBD1 (5 bases). Trimming left V 0 bases short and J 8 bases short, with 17 bases between. The CDR3 extends over 15 amino acids. In germline, CDR1 is SGHRS, CDR2 YFSETQ.

This chain links TRBV6-6 with TRBJ2-1, with 9 bases lining up with TRBD1. Germline CDR1 MNHNY, CDR2 SVGAGI (reference sequence). V gave up 5 bases and J gave up 10 bases; unmatched junction bases: 6. The CDR3 runs to 13 residues. The CDR3 DNA sequence: TGTGCCAGCAGTCCGGGACAGGGATGGGAGCAGTTCTTC. Translating it yields CASSPGQGWEQFF.

About this clone itself: Other nucleotide sequences in the sample specify the same CDR3. The chain uses TRBV5-4 and TRBJ2-5; 8 bases are shared with TRBD2. This CDR3 is built from 14 residues. The germline V gene has CDR1 SGHNT and CDR2 YYREEE (reference sequence). With V trimmed by 0 bases and J by 5 bases, 3 bases remained unmatched. The CDR3 DNA sequence: TGTGCCAGCAGCTTGGCGGGAGGGGGGGAGACCCAGTACTTC. It encodes CASSLAGGGETQYF.

This sequence joins TRBV2 and TRBJ2-1, with 10 bases lining up with TRBD2. The CDR3 runs to 16 residues. Per germline, CDR1 SNHLY and CDR2 FYNNEI. The trim removed 6 bases at V and 7 bases at J, leaving 12 bases unmatched. The CDR3 here is CASSRASGRASNEQFF. Here the CDR3 DNA reads TGTGCCAGCAGCCGAGCGAGCGGGAGGGCCTCGAATGAGCAGTTCTTC.

This chain joins TRBV11-2 and TRBJ1-5; 9 bases align to TRBD1. Germline values: CDR1 SGHAT, CDR2 FQNNGV. The CDR3 totals 14 residues. The trim removed 3 bases at V and 11 bases at J, leaving 8 bases unmatched. CDR3: CASSLGQGYGAQHF. The CDR3 DNA is TGTGCCAGCAGCTTGGGACAGGGTTATGGAGCCCAGCATTTT.

This chain links TRBV7-9 with TRBJ1-2; no reliable D call. Germline CDR1 SEHNR, CDR2 FQNEAQ (reference sequence). This CDR3 is 12 amino acids long. Deletions cut 5 bases from V and 3 bases from J, with 7 bases between. DNA for the CDR3: TGTGCCAGCAGCGGCCCATACTATGGCTACACCTTC. Protein product: CASSGPYYGYTF.

The rearrangement uses TRBV18 and TRBJ1-4, with TRBD1 identical over 9 bases. The length of the CDR3 is 14 residues. From germline, CDR1 is KGHSH and CDR2 LQKENI. V trimming: 5 bases; J trimming: 8 bases; junction bases outside the gene matches: 6. Here the CDR3 DNA reads TGTGCCAGCTCAGCGGGACAGGGATTAGAAAAACTGTTTTTT. It translates to CASSAGQGLEKLFF.

The chain combines TRBV28 with TRBJ2-7; D is possibly TRBD1 (6 bases). CDR1 and CDR2 from the germline V gene are MDHEN and SYDVKM. The CDR3 contains 16 residues. With 4 bases removed from V and 0 bases from J, the gap between germline ends came to 16 bases. The CDR3 nucleotides are TGTGCCAGCAGTTCCCGCCCTATGGGGGCCTCCTACGAGCAGTACTTC. It yields the protein CASSSRPMGASYEQYF.

This clone has just one count. The gene calls are TRBV11-1 and TRBJ1-1, with D possibly TRBD1 on 6 matching bases. Deletions cut 1 base from V and 1 base from J, with 10 bases between. Germline lookup yields CDR1 SGHAT and CDR2 FQDESV (reference sequence). The CDR3 runs 15 residues. The CDR3 DNA sequence: TGTGCCAGCAGCTTAGGGGCGACAGGGAACACTGAAGCTTTCTTT. Translated: CASSLGATGNTEAFF. The entire variable domain, with the rest obtained from reference TRBV11-1 and TRBJ1-1, is as follows: EAEVAQSPRYKITEKSQAVAFWCDPISGHATLYWYRQILGQGPELLVQFQDESVVDDSQLPKDRFSAERLKGVDSTLKIQPAELGDSAMYLCASSLGATGNTEAFFGQGTRLTVV.

The rearrangement uses TRBV28 and TRBJ1-5; D possibly corresponds to TRBD1 (6 bases). The CDR3 totals 16 residues. Germline assignment: CDR1 MDHEN and CDR2 SYDVKM. The CDR3 sequence is CATKRGGPLGNQPQHF. The CDR3 DNA follows: TGTGCTACTAAGAGAGGGGGTCCCCTGGGGAATCAGCCCCAGCATTTT.